This T cell receptor (beta chain) was captured in a study of identical twins. The CDR3 totals 17 residues. Trimming cost V 4 bases and J 8 bases; bases outside gene matches: 14. Germline V gene sequence: CDR1 MGHRA, CDR2 YSYEKL. TCRdb re-derived calls from the 5' RACE reads in MiXCR, one entry per CDR3 protein. The sample carries 1.5 million to 2 million distinct CDR3 sequences, 32% recorded once. Sequencing was carried out using cord blood. The genes are TRBV4-1 and TRBJ2-1, with 10 nucleotides matching TRBD2. This receptor was taken from a newborn girl in good health. CDR3 protein: CASSLVTLAGLRDEQFF. DNA for the CDR3: TGCGCCAGCAGCCTCGTAACACTAGCGGGGCTACGGGATGAGCAGTTCTTC.